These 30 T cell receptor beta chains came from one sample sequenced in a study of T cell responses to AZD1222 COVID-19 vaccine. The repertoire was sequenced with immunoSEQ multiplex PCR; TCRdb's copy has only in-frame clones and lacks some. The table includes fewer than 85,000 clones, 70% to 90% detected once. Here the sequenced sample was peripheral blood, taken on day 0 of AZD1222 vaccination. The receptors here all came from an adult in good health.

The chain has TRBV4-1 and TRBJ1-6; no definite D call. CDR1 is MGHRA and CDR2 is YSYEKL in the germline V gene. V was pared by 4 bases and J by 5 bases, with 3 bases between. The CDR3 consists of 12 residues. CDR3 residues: CASSLNNSPLHF. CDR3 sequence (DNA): TGCGCCAGCAGCCTCAATAATTCACCCCTCCACTTT.

CDR3 in amino acids: CASSFRTSTSSLVAFF. CDR3 nucleotide sequence: TGTGCCAGCAGTTTCCGGACAAGTACTTCAAGCCTAGTTGCTTTCTTT. The rearrangement uses TRBV6-6 and TRBJ1-1; D perhaps matches TRBD1 (5 bases). Trimming took off 4 bases at V and 11 bases at J, with 26 bases between the two ends. In germline, CDR1 is MNHNY, CDR2 SVGAGI (reference sequence). The CDR3 totals 16 residues.

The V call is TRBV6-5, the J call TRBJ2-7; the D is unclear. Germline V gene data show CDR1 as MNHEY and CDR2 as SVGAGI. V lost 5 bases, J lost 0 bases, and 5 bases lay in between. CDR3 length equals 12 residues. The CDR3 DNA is TGTGCCAGCAGTCAGATCTCCTACGAGCAGTACTTC. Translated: CASSQISYEQYF.

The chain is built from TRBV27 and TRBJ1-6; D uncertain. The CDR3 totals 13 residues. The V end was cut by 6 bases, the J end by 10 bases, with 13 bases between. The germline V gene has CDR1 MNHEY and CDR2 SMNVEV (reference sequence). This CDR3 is CASSRRVYSPLHF. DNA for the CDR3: TGTGCCAGCAGCCGGAGGGTTTACTCACCCCTCCACTTT.

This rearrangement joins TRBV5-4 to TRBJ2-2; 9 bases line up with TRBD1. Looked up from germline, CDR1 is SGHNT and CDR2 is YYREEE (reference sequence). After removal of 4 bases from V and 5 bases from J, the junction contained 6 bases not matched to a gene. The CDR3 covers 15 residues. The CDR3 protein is CASSPGTGFTGELFF. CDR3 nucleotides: TGTGCCAGCAGCCCCGGGACAGGGTTTACCGGGGAGCTGTTTTTT.

Written as DNA, the CDR3 is TGTGCCAGTAGAAAAAACAGGGGTCCCCAATTGGATTACTATGGCTACACCTTC. The encoded protein is CASRKNRGPQLDYYGYTF. V is TRBV19 and J is TRBJ1-2; TRBD1 matches at 7 bases. The germline gives CDR1 LNHDA, CDR2 SQIVND (reference sequence). The CDR3 has 18 amino acids. The J segment lost 3 bases and the V segment lost 6 bases, leaving 19 bases of the junction unmatched.

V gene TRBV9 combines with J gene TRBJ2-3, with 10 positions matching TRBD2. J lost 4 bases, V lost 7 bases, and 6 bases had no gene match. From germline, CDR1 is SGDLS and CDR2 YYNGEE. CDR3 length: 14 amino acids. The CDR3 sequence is CASGRGTSADTQYF. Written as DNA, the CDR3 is TGTGCCAGCGGCCGAGGGACTAGCGCAGATACGCAGTATTTT.

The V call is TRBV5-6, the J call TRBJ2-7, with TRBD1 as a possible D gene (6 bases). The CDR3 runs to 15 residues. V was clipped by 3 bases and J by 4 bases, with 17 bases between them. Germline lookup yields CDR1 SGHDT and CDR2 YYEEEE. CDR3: CASSSWAYRAYEQYF. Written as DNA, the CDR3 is TGTGCCAGCAGCTCCTGGGCGTACAGGGCGTACGAGCAGTACTTC.

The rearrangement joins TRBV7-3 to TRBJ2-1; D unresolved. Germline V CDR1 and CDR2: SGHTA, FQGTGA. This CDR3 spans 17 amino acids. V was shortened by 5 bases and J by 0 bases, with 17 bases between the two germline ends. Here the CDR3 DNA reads TGTGCCAGCAGCCTCACCCTAGGTTTGAGCTCCTACAATGAGCAGTTCTTC. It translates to CASSLTLGLSSYNEQFF.

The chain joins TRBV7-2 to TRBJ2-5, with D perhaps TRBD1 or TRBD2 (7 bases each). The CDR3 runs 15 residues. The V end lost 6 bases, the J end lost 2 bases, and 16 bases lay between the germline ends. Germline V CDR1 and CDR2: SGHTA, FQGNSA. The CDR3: CASSLGGTVQETQYF. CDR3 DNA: TGTGCCAGCAGTCTCGGGGGGACAGTACAAGAGACCCAGTACTTC.

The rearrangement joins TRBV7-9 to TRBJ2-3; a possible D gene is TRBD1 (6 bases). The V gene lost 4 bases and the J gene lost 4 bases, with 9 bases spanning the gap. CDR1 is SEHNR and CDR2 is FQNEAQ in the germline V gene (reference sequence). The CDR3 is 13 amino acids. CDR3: CASSSSGADTQYF. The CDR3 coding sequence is TGTGCCAGCAGCTCCTCAGGGGCAGATACGCAGTATTTT.

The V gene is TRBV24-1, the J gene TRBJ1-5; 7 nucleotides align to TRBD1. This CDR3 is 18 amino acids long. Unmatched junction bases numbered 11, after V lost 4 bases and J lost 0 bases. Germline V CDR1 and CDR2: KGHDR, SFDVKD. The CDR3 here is CATSDSRDSPISNQPQHF. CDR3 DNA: TGTGCCACCAGTGACTCCCGGGACAGCCCGATTAGCAATCAGCCCCAGCATTTT.

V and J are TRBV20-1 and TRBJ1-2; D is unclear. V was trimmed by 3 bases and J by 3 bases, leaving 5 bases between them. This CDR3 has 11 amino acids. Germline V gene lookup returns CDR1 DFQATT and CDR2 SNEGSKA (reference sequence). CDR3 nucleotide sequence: TGCAGTGCTAGTACGGACTATGGCTACACCTTC. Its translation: CSASTDYGYTF.

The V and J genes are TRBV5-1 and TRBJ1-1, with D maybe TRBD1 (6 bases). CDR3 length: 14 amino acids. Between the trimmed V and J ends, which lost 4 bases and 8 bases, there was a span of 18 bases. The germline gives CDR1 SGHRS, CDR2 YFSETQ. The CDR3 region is CASSPEGGLGEAFF. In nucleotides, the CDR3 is TGCGCCAGCAGCCCGGAAGGGGGGCTGGGGGAAGCTTTCTTT.

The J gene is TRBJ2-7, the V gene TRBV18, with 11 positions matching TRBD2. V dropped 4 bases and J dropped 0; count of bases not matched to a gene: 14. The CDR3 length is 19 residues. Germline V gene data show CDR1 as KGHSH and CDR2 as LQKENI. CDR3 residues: CASSQTLLGLAVSSYEQYF. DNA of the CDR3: TGTGCCAGCTCACAGACTCTGTTGGGACTAGCGGTCAGCTCCTACGAGCAGTACTTC.

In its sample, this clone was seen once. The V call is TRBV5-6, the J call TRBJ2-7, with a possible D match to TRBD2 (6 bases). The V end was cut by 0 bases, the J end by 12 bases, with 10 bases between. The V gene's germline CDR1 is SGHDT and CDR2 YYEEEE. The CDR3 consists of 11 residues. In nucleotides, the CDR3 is TGTGCCAGCAGCTTGGCGGGGGTGTTGTACTTC. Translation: CASSLAGVLYF. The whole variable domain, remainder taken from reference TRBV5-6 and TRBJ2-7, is DAGVTQSPTHLIKTRGQQVTLRCSPKSGHDTVSWYQQALGQGPQFIFQYYEEEERQRGNFPDRFSGHQFPNYSSELNVNALLLGDSALYLCASSLAGVLYFGPGTRLTVT.

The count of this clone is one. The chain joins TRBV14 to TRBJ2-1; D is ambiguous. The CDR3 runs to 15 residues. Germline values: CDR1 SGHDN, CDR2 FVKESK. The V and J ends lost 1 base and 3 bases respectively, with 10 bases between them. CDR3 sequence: CASSQGIGHYNEQFF. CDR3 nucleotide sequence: TGTGCCAGCAGCCAAGGAATCGGCCACTACAATGAGCAGTTCTTC. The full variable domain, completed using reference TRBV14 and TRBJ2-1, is EAGVTQFPSHSVIEKGQTVTLRCDPISGHDNLYWYRRVMGKEIKFLLHFVKESKQDESGMPNNRFLAERTGGTYSTLKVQPAELEDSGVYFCASSQGIGHYNEQFFGPGTRLTVL.

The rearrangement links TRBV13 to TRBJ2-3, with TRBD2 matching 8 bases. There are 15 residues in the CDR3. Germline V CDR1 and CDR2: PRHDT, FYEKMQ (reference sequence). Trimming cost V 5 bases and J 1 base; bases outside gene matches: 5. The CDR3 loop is CASSLGGGRTDTQYF. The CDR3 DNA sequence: TGTGCCAGCAGCCTCGGGGGGGGCCGCACAGATACGCAGTATTTT.

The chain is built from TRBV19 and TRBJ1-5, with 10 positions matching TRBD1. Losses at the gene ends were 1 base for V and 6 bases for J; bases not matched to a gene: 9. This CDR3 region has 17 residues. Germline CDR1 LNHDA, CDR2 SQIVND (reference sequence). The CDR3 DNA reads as TGTGCCAGTAGTATAGTAGGGGGACAGGGGTTATCTCAGCCCCAGCATTTT. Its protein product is CASSIVGGQGLSQPQHF. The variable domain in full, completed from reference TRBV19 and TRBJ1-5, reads DGGITQSPKYLFRKEGQNVTLSCEQNLNHDAMYWYRQDPGQGLRLIYYSQIVNDFQKGDIAEGYSVSREKKESFPLTVTSAQKNPTAFYLCASSIVGGQGLSQPQHFGDGTRLSIL.

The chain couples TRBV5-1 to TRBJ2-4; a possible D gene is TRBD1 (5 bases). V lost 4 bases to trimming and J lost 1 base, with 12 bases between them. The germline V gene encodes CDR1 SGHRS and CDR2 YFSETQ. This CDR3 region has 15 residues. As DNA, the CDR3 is TGCGCCAGCAGCAATTCAGGGTCGGCCAAAAACATTCAGTACTTC. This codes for CASSNSGSAKNIQYF.

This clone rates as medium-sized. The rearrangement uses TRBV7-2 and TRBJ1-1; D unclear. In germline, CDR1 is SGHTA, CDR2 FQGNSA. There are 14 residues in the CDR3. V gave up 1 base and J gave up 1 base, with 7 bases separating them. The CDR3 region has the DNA TGTGCCAGCAGCTTAGTTTCAGGGAACACTGAAGCTTTCTTT. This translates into CASSLVSGNTEAFF.

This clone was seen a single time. CDR3 in amino acids: CASSARMDTEAFF. Here the CDR3 DNA reads TGTGCCAGCAGCGCACGAATGGACACTGAAGCTTTCTTT. The V gene is TRBV9, the J gene TRBJ1-1; D remains ambiguous. V was shortened by 3 bases and J by 3 bases, with 9 bases between the two germline ends. Germline loops: CDR1 SGDLS, CDR2 YYNGEE. The CDR3 length is 13 residues.

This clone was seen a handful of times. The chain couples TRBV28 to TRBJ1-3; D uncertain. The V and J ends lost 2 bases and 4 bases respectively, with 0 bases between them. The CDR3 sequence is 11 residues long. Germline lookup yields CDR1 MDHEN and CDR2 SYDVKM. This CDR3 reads CASSLGNTIYF. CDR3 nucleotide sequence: TGTGCCAGCAGTTTAGGAAACACCATATATTTT.

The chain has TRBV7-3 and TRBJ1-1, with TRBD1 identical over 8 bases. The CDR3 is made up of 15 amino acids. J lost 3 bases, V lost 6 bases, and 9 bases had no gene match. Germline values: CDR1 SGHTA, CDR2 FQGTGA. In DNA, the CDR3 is TGTGCCAGCAGGCCCGCAGGGGGCCCGGACACTGAAGCTTTCTTT. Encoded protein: CASRPAGGPDTEAFF.

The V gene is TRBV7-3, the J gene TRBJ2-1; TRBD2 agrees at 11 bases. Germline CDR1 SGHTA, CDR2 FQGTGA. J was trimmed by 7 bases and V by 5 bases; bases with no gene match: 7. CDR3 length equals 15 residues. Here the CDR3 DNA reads TGTGCCAGCAGCAAACTAGCGGGAGTTTCAAATGAGCAGTTCTTC. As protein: CASSKLAGVSNEQFF.

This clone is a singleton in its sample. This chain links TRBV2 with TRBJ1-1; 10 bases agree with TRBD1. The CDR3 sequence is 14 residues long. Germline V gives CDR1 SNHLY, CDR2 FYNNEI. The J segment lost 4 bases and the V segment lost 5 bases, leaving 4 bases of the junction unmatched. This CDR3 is CASSPTGGFTEAFF. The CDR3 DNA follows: TGTGCCAGCAGTCCGACAGGGGGCTTCACTGAAGCTTTCTTT.

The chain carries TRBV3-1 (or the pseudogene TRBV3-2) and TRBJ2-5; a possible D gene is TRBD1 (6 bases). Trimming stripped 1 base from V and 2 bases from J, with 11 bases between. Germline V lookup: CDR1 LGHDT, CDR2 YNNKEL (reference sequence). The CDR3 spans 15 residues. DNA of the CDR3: TGTGCCAGCAGCCAAGGTCGGACAGTACAAGAGACCCAGTACTTC. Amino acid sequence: CASSQGRTVQETQYF.

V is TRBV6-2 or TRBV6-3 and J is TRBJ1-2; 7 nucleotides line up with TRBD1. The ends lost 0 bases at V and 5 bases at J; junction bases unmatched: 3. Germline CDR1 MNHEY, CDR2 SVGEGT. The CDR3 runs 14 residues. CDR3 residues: CASSYSGQTYGYTF. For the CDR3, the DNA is TGTGCCAGCAGTTACTCGGGACAGACTTATGGCTACACCTTC.

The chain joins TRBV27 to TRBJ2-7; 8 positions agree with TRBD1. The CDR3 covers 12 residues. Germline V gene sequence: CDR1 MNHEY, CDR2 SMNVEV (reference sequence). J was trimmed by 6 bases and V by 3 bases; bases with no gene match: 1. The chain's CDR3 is CASSLTGVEQYF. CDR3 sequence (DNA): TGTGCCAGCAGTTTGACAGGGGTCGAGCAGTACTTC.

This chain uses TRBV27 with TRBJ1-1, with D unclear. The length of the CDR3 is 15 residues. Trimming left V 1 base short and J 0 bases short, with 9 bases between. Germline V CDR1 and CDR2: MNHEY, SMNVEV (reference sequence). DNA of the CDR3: TGTGCCAGCAGTTTATACAGCAGTATGAACACTGAAGCTTTCTTT. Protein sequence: CASSLYSSMNTEAFF.